The 31 T cell receptor beta chains reported below all come from one sample, sequenced in a study of identical twins. TCRdb processed the 5' RACE reads anew with MiXCR; each CDR3 protein has one entry. The table records 570,000 or so distinct CDR3 sequences, around 9.6% of them present only once. The same sample was also studied in work on yellow fever vaccine responses in identical twins.

Sequencing was carried out using PBMCs. The receptors shown here come from a woman in her late teens or twenties in good health.

This clonotype showed up just a few times. The chain joins TRBV5-6 to TRBJ2-5, with D maybe TRBD2 (7 bases). Trimming took off 4 bases at V and 1 base at J, with 14 bases between the two ends. CDR3 length equals 15 residues. The germline gives CDR1 SGHDT, CDR2 YYEEEE. CDR3 amino acids: CASSKNRGAQETQYF. As DNA, the CDR3 is TGTGCCAGCAGCAAAAACCGGGGGGCCCAAGAGACCCAGTACTTC.

V gene TRBV5-1 combines with J gene TRBJ1-2; D uncertain. This CDR3 has 14 amino acids. Germline CDR1 reads SGHRS; CDR2 reads YFSETQ. V shed 0 bases and J shed 7 bases, with 13 bases lying between them. The DNA of the CDR3 is TGCGCCAGCAGCTTGGATCCACCGGTGGGTGGCTACACCTTC. As protein: CASSLDPPVGGYTF.

There are many counts of this clonotype. In nucleotides, the CDR3 is TGTGCCAGCTGTCGTAGACGGGAGCATCCCACCGGGGAGCTGTTTTTT. It yields the protein CASCRRREHPTGELFF. V gene TRBV7-2 combines with J gene TRBJ2-2, with a weak D call TRBD2 (6 bases). The germline V and J ends were trimmed by 8 bases and 4 bases, with 20 bases remaining between them. This CDR3 is built from 16 residues. CDR1 and CDR2 (germline): SGHTA, FQGNSA.

This clonotype was seen only a few times. This chain uses TRBV7-9 with TRBJ2-3; no definite D call. The CDR3 length is 16 residues. Trimming left V 7 bases short and J 0 bases short, with 17 bases between. The germline V gene has CDR1 SEHNR and CDR2 FQNEAQ (reference sequence). The CDR3 region has the DNA TGTGCCAGCATCCGACTCCGCGTATCTAGCACAGATACGCAGTATTTT. Its translation: CASIRLRVSSTDTQYF.

The rearrangement joins TRBV25-1 to TRBJ2-2; 12 bases align to TRBD2. Unmatched junction bases numbered 4, after V lost 4 bases and J lost 7 bases. Germline assignment: CDR1 MGHDK and CDR2 SYGVNS. The CDR3 sequence is 15 residues long. Written as DNA, the CDR3 is TGTGCCAGCAGTGGACTAGCGGGAGCGGGCGGGGAGCTGTTTTTT. As protein: CASSGLAGAGGELFF.

With regard to this clonotype: A read error may account for a junction end that differs from germline. The chain is built from TRBV12-3 or TRBV12-4 and TRBJ2-7; 7 positions match TRBD2. The CDR3 is made up of 15 amino acids. The CDR3 DNA sequence: TGTGCCAGCAGTCCCGGGGGGACTACAACCTACGTGCAGTACTTC. Translated: CASSPGGTTTYVQYF.

This clonotype has at least ten counts. The chain combines TRBV14 with TRBJ2-1; the match to TRBD1 covers 9 bases. CDR1 is SGHDN and CDR2 is FVKESK in the germline V gene. V lost 3 bases, J lost 8 bases, and 8 bases stayed unmatched. The CDR3 contains 15 residues. The DNA of the CDR3 is TGTGCCAGCAGCCAGGGACAGGGATTACGGGATGAGCAGTTCTTC. Translated: CASSQGQGLRDEQFF.

There are many counts of this clonotype. The rearrangement uses TRBV9 and TRBJ2-1; TRBD2 might be the D (6 bases). Germline V gene lookup returns CDR1 SGDLS and CDR2 YYNGEE. CDR3 length: 14 residues. The V and J ends lost 0 bases and 15 bases respectively, with 19 bases between them. CDR3 loop: CASSVGAGGGWAFF. CDR3 in DNA: TGTGCCAGCAGCGTAGGGGCTGGTGGGGGGTGGGCGTTCTTC.

The chain carries TRBV5-6 and TRBJ2-6, with D perhaps matching TRBD1 (5 bases). Trimming left V 4 bases short and J 0 bases short, with 11 bases between. This CDR3 has 16 residues. Looked up from germline, CDR1 is SGHDT and CDR2 is YYEEEE. CDR3 region: CASSTRQTSGANVLTF. The CDR3 DNA is TGTGCCAGCAGCACCCGACAGACCTCTGGGGCCAACGTCCTGACTTTC.

The chain has TRBV18 and TRBJ2-3, with D perhaps matching TRBD2 (6 bases). Germline V CDR1 and CDR2: KGHSH, LQKENI. V was shortened by 2 bases and J by 4 bases, with 10 bases between the two germline ends. CDR3 length: 14 residues. In nucleotides, the CDR3 is TGTGCCAGCTCACCATTAACGGGAGCAGATACGCAGTATTTT. Its translation is CASSPLTGADTQYF.

This clonotype was observed a few times. The gene calls are TRBV7-2 and TRBJ2-1; TRBD2 matches at 13 bases. Looked up from germline, CDR1 is SGHTA and CDR2 is FQGNSA. The CDR3 has 17 amino acids. The V and J ends lost 5 bases and 4 bases, in that order; junction bases with no gene match: 8. This CDR3 reads CASSHRLAGGIYNEQFF. In nucleotides, the CDR3 is TGTGCCAGCAGCCATCGACTAGCGGGGGGCATATACAATGAGCAGTTCTTC.

The rearrangement links TRBV5-8 to TRBJ2-7; D is unresolved. The CDR3 totals 11 residues. From germline, CDR1 is SGHTS and CDR2 YDEGEE. V was trimmed by 2 bases and J by 6 bases, leaving 6 bases between them. The DNA of the CDR3 is TGTGCCAGCAGCTTAAAGACCGAGCAGTACTTC. Translated: CASSLKTEQYF. Based on the CDR3 plus reference TRBV5-8 and TRBJ2-7, the full variable domain is EAGVTQSPTHLIKTRGQQATLRCSPISGHTSVYWYQQALGLGLQFLLWYDEGEERNRGNFPPRFSGRQFPNYSSELNVNALELEDSALYLCASSLKTEQYFGPGTRLTVT.

Only a few counts were recorded for this clonotype. The genes are TRBV29-1 and TRBJ2-1; 7 nucleotides agree with TRBD1. V shed 4 bases and J 6 bases; nucleotides not matched to a gene: 3. The CDR3 length is 12 residues. Germline CDR1 and CDR2: SQVTM and ANQGSEA. The CDR3 sequence is CSVGTGSNEQFF. DNA for the CDR3: TGCAGCGTTGGGACAGGCTCCAATGAGCAGTTCTTC.

This clonotype was seen repeatedly, ten times or more. This sequence joins TRBV5-1 and TRBJ2-1; 11 nucleotides align to TRBD1. J lost 7 bases, V lost 4 bases, and 4 bases had no gene match. The CDR3 covers 14 residues. Looked up from germline, CDR1 is SGHRS and CDR2 is YFSETQ. The CDR3 region is CASSHGTGGNEQFF. CDR3 coding DNA: TGCGCCAGCAGCCATGGGACAGGGGGGAATGAGCAGTTCTTC. The full variable domain, its missing parts supplied by reference TRBV5-1 and TRBJ2-1, is KAGVTQTPRYLIKTRGQQVTLSCSPISGHRSVSWYQQTPGQGLQFLFEYFSETQRNKGNFPGRFSGRQFSNSRSEMNVSTLELGDSALYLCASSHGTGGNEQFFGPGTRLTVL.

This clonotype was seen more than once but under ten times. V usage is TRBV7-2 and J usage is TRBJ1-1, with 7 bases fitting TRBD1. The V gene end was trimmed by 5 bases and the J gene end by 6 bases; junction bases not matched to a gene: 9. CDR1 is SGHTA, CDR2 FQGNSA, per germline. This CDR3 comprises 14 residues. CDR3: CASSIDRASPEAFF. CDR3 nucleotides: TGTGCCAGCAGCATTGACAGGGCGTCGCCTGAAGCTTTCTTT.

This clonotype was found a few times. The V gene is TRBV5-5, the J gene TRBJ2-1, with D uncertain. V lost 4 bases and J lost 1, with 12 bases in between. The CDR3 is 15 amino acids. Germline assignment: CDR1 SGHKS and CDR2 YYEKEE (reference sequence). The chain's CDR3 is CASSPEGPSYNEQFF. The DNA of the CDR3 is TGTGCCAGCAGCCCCGAAGGGCCATCCTACAATGAGCAGTTCTTC. The complete variable domain, with remaining parts taken from reference TRBV5-5 and TRBJ2-1, reads DAGVTQSPTHLIKTRGQQVTLRCSPISGHKSVSWYQQVLGQGPQFIFQYYEKEERGRGNFPDRFSARQFPNYSSELNVNALLLGDSALYLCASSPEGPSYNEQFFGPGTRLTVL.

This clonotype was observed a few times. The chain links TRBV7-9 to TRBJ2-5, with D hard to call. Germline V CDR1 and CDR2: SEHNR, FQNEAQ (reference sequence). Between the trimmed V and J ends, which lost 2 bases and 5 bases, there was a span of 12 bases. This CDR3 spans 14 amino acids. The CDR3 here is CASSLNLAGETQYF. The CDR3 bases are TGTGCCAGCAGCTTAAATCTGGCCGGGGAGACCCAGTACTTC.

This clonotype has at least ten counts. CDR3 nucleotides: TGCGCGCAGACAGGAGGGCCGAGTGGGAGGGAGCTGTTTTTT. Translated: CAQTGGPSGRELFF. This chain joins TRBV20-1 and TRBJ2-2, with D possibly being TRBD1 or TRBD2 (6 bases each). This CDR3 is built from 14 residues. Per the germline V gene, CDR1 is DFQATT and CDR2 is SNEGSKA (reference sequence).

Many counts were recorded for this clonotype. This sequence joins TRBV6-2 or TRBV6-3 and TRBJ2-1; 9 nucleotides match TRBD1. The CDR3 runs 13 residues. The germline V gene encodes CDR1 MNHEY and CDR2 SVGEGT. J was trimmed by 7 bases and V by 5 bases; bases with no gene match: 3. The CDR3 protein is CASSGQGWNEQFF. The CDR3 DNA sequence: TGTGCCAGCAGTGGACAGGGGTGGAATGAGCAGTTCTTC.

The chain couples TRBV12-5 to TRBJ2-1, with D maybe TRBD1 (6 bases). Trimming removed 2 bases at V and 1 base at J, with 27 bases between. The germline gives CDR1 LGHNT, CDR2 FRNRAP. The CDR3 totals 21 residues. This CDR3 is CASGLPKTRDTGPLSYNEQFF. The CDR3 DNA reads TGTGCTAGTGGTTTGCCAAAAACCCGGGACACAGGGCCCCTTTCCTACAATGAGCAGTTCTTC.

The rearrangement links TRBV4-2 to TRBJ2-7, with unresolved D. The V gene lost 1 base and the J gene lost 3 bases, with 10 bases spanning the gap. In germline, CDR1 is LGHNA, CDR2 YNFKEQ. The CDR3 length is 14 residues. For the CDR3, the DNA is TGTGCCAGCAGCCAAGGGGCGGAAATCTACGAGCAGTACTTC. Translation: CASSQGAEIYEQYF.

In its sample, this clonotype was seen a few times. J is TRBJ2-1 and V is TRBV20-1, with D perhaps TRBD1 (5 bases). V gave up 0 bases and J gave up 0 bases, with 9 bases separating them. The CDR3 has 15 amino acids. Germline V lookup: CDR1 DFQATT, CDR2 SNEGSKA (reference sequence). In nucleotides, the CDR3 is TGCAGTGCTAGAGATCCCCAGGGCTCCTACAATGAGCAGTTCTTC. It encodes CSARDPQGSYNEQFF.

This clonotype was found a few times. This chain connects TRBV12-3 or TRBV12-4 to TRBJ2-7, with D tentatively TRBD1 or TRBD2 (5 bases each). Between the trimmed V and J ends, which lost 4 bases and 3 bases, there was a span of 19 bases. The CDR3 covers 16 residues. CDR3 nucleotide sequence: TGTGCCAGCAGTTCCCGGGACGGACCACTACTCTACGAGCAGTACTTC. Its translation is CASSSRDGPLLYEQYF.

The chain is built from TRBV7-2 and TRBJ2-7; a weak D match, TRBD1 (6 bases). V lost 6 bases and J lost 2, with 17 bases in between. The CDR3 has 15 amino acids. Germline V CDR1 and CDR2: SGHTA, FQGNSA. CDR3 residues: CASRPIQGDTYEQYF. DNA of the CDR3: TGTGCCAGCAGACCAATACAGGGTGATACCTACGAGCAGTACTTC.

This clonotype was counted between two and nine times. The J gene is TRBJ2-5, the V gene TRBV27; D is undetermined. V was shortened by 2 bases and J by 4 bases, with 11 bases between the two germline ends. The CDR3 runs to 14 residues. Germline V gene sequence: CDR1 MNHEY, CDR2 SMNVEV (reference sequence). The CDR3 sequence is CASSLGPGAETQYF. CDR3 bases: TGTGCCAGCAGTTTAGGACCCGGAGCAGAGACCCAGTACTTC.

The genes are TRBV25-1 and TRBJ2-1, with 9 nucleotides matching TRBD2. The CDR3 loop spans 13 amino acids. CDR1 is MGHDK, CDR2 SYGVNS, per germline. V lost 8 bases to trimming and J lost 6 bases; unmatched junction nucleotides: 5. CDR3 amino acids: CASRGGAANEQFF. The CDR3 DNA reads as TGTGCCAGCCGCGGGGGGGCCGCCAATGAGCAGTTCTTC.

This clonotype was recorded at least ten times. The chain links TRBV5-1 to TRBJ1-1; 11 nucleotides line up with TRBD1. The CDR3 is made up of 15 amino acids. Germline V gene data show CDR1 as SGHRS and CDR2 as YFSETQ. The junction had 5 bases not matched to a gene; V was cut back by 4 bases and J by 3 bases. Here the CDR3 reads CASSRGQGVDTEAFF. In DNA, the CDR3 is TGCGCCAGCAGCCGGGGACAGGGGGTCGACACTGAAGCTTTCTTT.

This chain uses TRBV5-1 with TRBJ2-2; TRBD1 matches 8 bases. V dropped 1 base and J dropped 3; count of bases not matched to a gene: 8. Germline CDR1 SGHRS, CDR2 YFSETQ. The CDR3 has 17 amino acids. The CDR3 region is CASSLPGGAQYTGELFF. CDR3 nucleotides: TGCGCCAGCAGCTTGCCAGGGGGCGCCCAGTACACCGGGGAGCTGTTTTTT.

The chain joins TRBV6-1 to TRBJ2-3; 8 bases fit TRBD2. This CDR3 has 15 amino acids. The germline V gene has CDR1 MNHNS and CDR2 SASEGT. V shed 4 bases, J shed 2 bases, and the junction held 5 bases outside the gene matches. The CDR3 sequence: CASSAGGVLTDTQYF. CDR3 DNA: TGTGCCAGCAGTGCCGGGGGGGTACTCACAGATACGCAGTATTTT.

Ten or more counts support this clonotype. V usage is TRBV29-1 and J usage is TRBJ2-3; TRBD2 is a possible D gene (5 bases). The CDR3 contains 12 residues. Per the germline V gene, CDR1 is SQVTM and CDR2 is ANQGSEA. The V gene lost 5 bases and the J gene lost 3 bases, with 9 bases spanning the gap. The CDR3 DNA follows: TGCAGCGTTTTGACGGGGACAGATACGCAGTATTTT. Encoded protein: CSVLTGTDTQYF.

This chain connects TRBV12-3 or TRBV12-4 to TRBJ1-2; 9 nucleotides agree with TRBD1. Unmatched junction bases numbered 16, after V lost 4 bases and J lost 7 bases. The CDR3 consists of 17 residues. CDR3 protein: CASSSTGGNFGSGGYTF. CDR3 DNA: TGTGCCAGCAGTTCAACAGGGGGCAACTTCGGCTCTGGTGGCTACACCTTC.